The 3 T cell receptor beta chains below all came from one sample that was sequenced in a study of post-analysis software for immune sequencing data. Notes on the study in general: Included in a set of 5 or 6 TRBV segments more frequent in patients than controls were TRBV5-6, TRBV5-1 and TRBV20-1.

Unique molecular identifiers had been added to the TCR beta cDNA libraries. TCRdb called the PCR reads again in MiXCR, with one record for every CDR3 protein. The sample carries about 560,000 distinct CDR3 sequences, roughly two fifths recorded once. For these receptors, no antigen is known. The specimen was blood. These receptors all stem from a girl aged 10-17 years with multiple sclerosis.

This clonotype was counted only a few times. The J gene is TRBJ2-5, the V gene TRBV12-3 or TRBV12-4; D is ambiguous. The CDR3 is 12 residues long. V was shortened by 8 bases and J by 5 bases, with 12 bases between the two germline ends. The CDR3 coding sequence is TGTGCCAGCGGATCTCAGGCGGAGACCCAGTACTTC. This translates into CASGSQAETQYF.

The genes are TRBV12-3 or TRBV12-4 and TRBJ2-2; D uncertain. This CDR3 has 12 amino acids. The V end lost 5 bases, the J end lost 5 bases, and 6 bases lay between the germline ends. For the CDR3, the DNA is TGTGCCAGCAGTCTACCGACCGGGGAGCTGTTTTTT. As protein: CASSLPTGELFF.

This clonotype was found a few times. The DNA is left out, because the CDR3 cannot be placed on it with certainty; the CDR3 is given as TCRdb lists it. V and J are TRBV12-3 or TRBV12-4 and TRBJ2-7. The CDR3 length is 15 residues, termini included. The CDR3 loop is CASSFLAASSYEQYF.